This passage covers 18 T cell receptor beta chains from one sample sequenced in a study of response to subunit inactivated influenza vaccine. MiXCR was run by TCRdb on the RT-PCR reads, yielding one entry per CDR3 protein. This sample has fewer than 400,000 distinct CDR3 sequences, with 20% to 25% found just once. The sample here was PBMCs from blood, taken less than 22 months after vaccination. These receptors originate from a man between 50 and 75 years old who received an inactivated influenza vaccine.

The rearrangement uses TRBV5-1 and TRBJ1-6, with D maybe TRBD1 (6 bases). Trimming stripped 4 bases from V and 6 bases from J, with 11 bases between. Per the germline V gene, CDR1 is SGHRS and CDR2 is YFSETQ. The CDR3 length is 14 residues. The CDR3 region has the DNA TGCGCCAGCAGCGAAACAGGGCCTAATTCACCCCTCCACTTT. Translated, it gives CASSETGPNSPLHF.

This clonotype has a handful of counts. This rearrangement joins TRBV20-1 to TRBJ1-2; tentative D call: TRBD1 (6 bases). The germline CDR1 and CDR2 sequences are DFQATT and SNEGSKA (reference sequence). The CDR3 has 13 amino acids. V shed 0 bases and J shed 7 bases, with 12 bases lying between them. The CDR3 spells CSARDGGGLGYTF. In DNA, the CDR3 is TGCAGTGCTAGAGATGGAGGGGGGCTTGGCTACACCTTC.

This clonotype showed up just a few times. V gene TRBV7-8 combines with J gene TRBJ1-4; TRBD1 matches 8 bases. CDR3 length: 16 amino acids. Per germline, CDR1 SGHVS and CDR2 FQNEAQ. V was pared by 5 bases and J by 8 bases, with 13 bases of the junction left unmatched. CDR3 protein: CASSQTYGQGVEKLFF. CDR3 bases: TGTGCCAGCAGCCAGACGTACGGACAGGGAGTAGAAAAACTGTTTTTT.

This chain uses TRBV12-5 with TRBJ2-6; D may be TRBD1 (6 bases). Germline assignment: CDR1 LGHNT and CDR2 FRNRAP. CDR3 length: 16 amino acids. Trimming removed 1 base from V and 2 bases from J, with 9 bases in between. The CDR3 loop reads CASGLGGRPGANVLTF. CDR3 DNA: TGTGCTAGTGGTTTGGGGGGGCGCCCTGGGGCCAACGTCCTGACTTTC.

This clonotype turned up a few times. V and J are TRBV29-1 and TRBJ2-2; possibly TRBD1 for D (6 bases). V was pared by 7 bases and J by 0 bases, with 9 bases between. Germline values: CDR1 SQVTM, CDR2 ANQGSEA. The CDR3 is 13 amino acids. The CDR3 coding sequence is TGCAGCGCGGGACACCCGAACACCGGGGAGCTGTTTTTT. Translating gives CSAGHPNTGELFF.

Many counts were recorded for this clonotype. The J gene is TRBJ1-5, the V gene TRBV5-6; D unresolved. CDR3 length equals 12 residues. Germline loops: CDR1 SGHDT, CDR2 YYEEEE. Trimming cost V 3 bases and J 5 bases, with 6 bases left between them. CDR3 sequence (DNA): TGTGCCAGCAGCTCCCGCTATCAGCCCCAGCATTTT. Its translation is CASSSRYQPQHF.

The J gene is TRBJ2-4, the V gene TRBV12-3 or TRBV12-4, with D maybe TRBD1 (5 bases). This CDR3 comprises 13 residues. Between the trimmed V and J ends, which lost 3 bases and 7 bases, there was a span of 10 bases. CDR3 residues: CASSFAGPNIQYF. Here the CDR3 DNA reads TGTGCCAGCAGTTTTGCAGGGCCGAACATTCAGTACTTC.

The J gene is TRBJ2-3, the V gene TRBV27; D is ambiguous. The germline V gene encodes CDR1 MNHEY and CDR2 SMNVEV (reference sequence). V lost 8 bases, J lost 1 base, and 10 bases lay in between. The CDR3 is 13 residues long. CDR3 region: CASLSHGTDTQYF. CDR3 in DNA: TGTGCCAGCCTTAGCCATGGCACAGATACGCAGTATTTT.

This clonotype came up a few times. The chain couples TRBV5-1 to TRBJ1-5; D gene ambiguous. Germline V lookup: CDR1 SGHRS, CDR2 YFSETQ. The CDR3 has 15 amino acids. V was clipped by 0 bases and J by 4 bases, with 11 bases between them. The CDR3 DNA reads TGCGCCAGCAGCTTGGATGGCCAGCCGAATCAGCCCCAGCATTTT. Its protein is CASSLDGQPNQPQHF.

This clonotype was detected a few times. The chain recombines TRBV6-6 with TRBJ2-1; D is unclear. CDR1 is MNHNY, CDR2 SVGAGI, per germline (reference sequence). Trimming took off 6 bases at V and 9 bases at J, with 15 bases between the two ends. The CDR3 extends over 13 amino acids. The CDR3 loop is CASRPTVVGEQFF. CDR3 DNA: TGTGCCAGCAGACCCACGGTCGTCGGTGAGCAGTTCTTC.

This clonotype was counted at least ten times. The chain uses TRBV7-2 and TRBJ2-1; 8 nucleotides line up with TRBD2. Losses at the gene ends were 8 bases for V and 7 bases for J; bases not matched to a gene: 16. Per the germline V gene, CDR1 is SGHTA and CDR2 is FQGNSA. This CDR3 comprises 16 residues. The CDR3, as DNA: TGTGCCAGCGGGCAGGGTGTAGCGGGAACCCGGAATGAGCAGTTCTTC. It encodes CASGQGVAGTRNEQFF.

V and J are TRBV7-2 and TRBJ1-5, with a tentative D call TRBD1 (6 bases). The V end was cut by 2 bases, the J end by 11 bases, with 16 bases between. The CDR3 is 14 amino acids. Germline lookup yields CDR1 SGHTA and CDR2 FQGNSA. The CDR3 spells CASSLTRGGEAQHF. The CDR3 DNA reads as TGTGCCAGCAGCTTAACGAGGGGGGGTGAGGCCCAGCATTTT. The full variable domain, rest sourced from reference TRBV7-2 and TRBJ1-5, is GAGVSQSPSNKVTEKGKDVELRCDPISGHTALYWYRQSLGQGLEFLIYFQGNSAPDKSGLPSDRFSAERTGGSVSTLTIQRTQQEDSAVYLCASSLTRGGEAQHFGDGTRLSIL.

This clonotype was seen only a few times. V usage is TRBV11-2 and J usage is TRBJ2-3, with 11 bases identical to TRBD2. Germline trimming cut 7 bases from V and 7 bases from J; bases unmatched to any gene: 7. This CDR3 is built from 14 residues. Germline V gene lookup returns CDR1 SGHAT and CDR2 FQNNGV. The CDR3 DNA is TGTGCCAGCATGTTAGCGGGAGGGCCGAATACGCAGTATTTT. Its translation: CASMLAGGPNTQYF.

The table lists this clonotype with a few counts. The V gene is TRBV7-2, the J gene TRBJ1-4; TRBD1 might be the D (5 bases). The V gene's germline CDR1 is SGHTA and CDR2 FQGNSA. Between the trimmed V and J ends, which lost 1 base and 10 bases, there was a span of 13 bases. This CDR3 spans 14 amino acids. Here the CDR3 DNA reads TGTGCCAGCAGCTTAGATGTCGCAGGGCGAAAACTGTTTTTT. This gives the protein CASSLDVAGRKLFF.

The V gene is TRBV2, the J gene TRBJ1-4, with TRBD1 identical over 7 bases. The CDR3 is 13 amino acids. Germline V gives CDR1 SNHLY, CDR2 FYNNEI. V gave up 7 bases and J gave up 4 bases; unmatched junction bases: 3. The CDR3 is CASKGQSNEKLFF. The CDR3, as DNA: TGTGCCAGCAAGGGACAGAGTAATGAAAAACTGTTTTTT.

The chain combines TRBV4-1 with TRBJ2-1, with D tentatively TRBD1 (5 bases). V lost 4 bases and J lost 7, with 14 bases in between. CDR3 length: 14 amino acids. The germline gives CDR1 MGHRA, CDR2 YSYEKL. The CDR3 spells CASSLHWGVNEQFF. CDR3 sequence (DNA): TGCGCCAGCAGCCTCCATTGGGGCGTTAATGAGCAGTTCTTC.

J is TRBJ2-2 and V is TRBV6-1; tentatively, D is TRBD1 or TRBD2 (5 bases each). V gave up 7 bases and J gave up 3 bases, with 12 bases separating them. The CDR3 totals 14 residues. Germline V lookup: CDR1 MNHNS, CDR2 SASEGT. The CDR3 sequence is CASKGLGDTGELFF. The CDR3 nucleotides read TGTGCCAGCAAGGGATTGGGGGACACCGGGGAGCTGTTTTTT.

V gene TRBV10-3 combines with J gene TRBJ1-1; D is perhaps TRBD1 (5 bases). Germline V gene sequence: CDR1 ENHRY, CDR2 SYGVKD. The CDR3 is made up of 14 amino acids. The V end lost 1 base, the J end lost 0 bases, and 6 bases lay between the germline ends. CDR3 nucleotides: TGTGCCATCAGTGAGTACAGGCTGAACACTGAAGCTTTCTTT. It yields the protein CAISEYRLNTEAFF.